This T cell receptor (beta chain) was documented in a study of T cell responses to AZD1222 COVID-19 vaccine. Study-level information: Researchers grouped second doses given at about 4 or about 12 weeks into one pool.

Overall study findings and caveats: Following two doses of AZD1222, Spike-specific TCR breadth and depth rose. The number of AZD1222 recipients seropositive at baseline was only five to seven. Repertoires were obtained solely post-peak T cell response.

Profiling relied on immunoSEQ multiplex PCR, and the TCRdb table lists in-frame clones only, not all of them. The table records some 170,000 clones, 85% to 90% of them present only once. The germline gives CDR1 MNHEY, CDR2 SVGEGT. Unmatched junction bases numbered 10, after V lost 6 bases and J lost 6 bases. This CDR3 spans 15 amino acids. On this clone: The antigen remains undetermined.

The origin of this receptor is an adult in good health. V gene TRBV6-2 or TRBV6-3 combines with J gene TRBJ1-5; 8 bases fit TRBD1. The sample consisted of peripheral blood, taken on day 0 of AZD1222 vaccination. Here the CDR3 reads CASSPLGQGFQPQHF. The CDR3 nucleotides read TGTGCCAGCAGCCCCCTAGGACAGGGCTTTCAGCCCCAGCATTTT.